The 27 T cell receptor beta chains listed next were all sequenced from one sample in a study of T cells in Graves' hyperthyroidism and ophthalmopathy. TCR beta CDR3 regions were amplified from RNA. An initial round of RT-PCR targeting the TCR CDR3 relied on the HTBI primer set. One entry per CDR3 protein results from TCRdb running MiXCR on the multiplex PCR reads. The sample includes about 290,000 distinct CDR3 sequences, roughly 15% of them seen just once. The sequenced sample was blood. The source is a woman between 50 and 59 years old with Graves' hyperthyroidism that later progressed to Graves' ophthalmopathy.

The table lists this clonotype with many counts. V usage is TRBV15 and J usage is TRBJ2-5; 11 nucleotides line up with TRBD1. The V gene end was trimmed by 2 bases and the J gene end by 2 bases; junction bases not matched to a gene: 10. This CDR3 is 18 amino acids long. Per the germline V gene, CDR1 is LNHNV and CDR2 is YYDKDF (reference sequence). The CDR3 sequence is CATSRLRTGGGRQETQYF. The CDR3, as DNA: TGTGCCACCAGCAGACTAAGGACAGGGGGCGGTAGGCAAGAGACCCAGTACTTC.

This clonotype has ten or more counts. This chain links TRBV7-3 with TRBJ2-5; 9 bases map to TRBD2. In germline, CDR1 is SGHTA, CDR2 FQGTGA. The junction had 9 bases not matched to a gene; V was cut back by 5 bases and J by 5 bases. The CDR3 loop spans 15 amino acids. CDR3 sequence: CASSPGTSISETQYF. The CDR3 bases are TGTGCCAGCAGCCCCGGGACTAGCATATCGGAGACCCAGTACTTC.

The J gene is TRBJ1-1, the V gene TRBV28; TRBD1 matches 7 bases. The CDR3 is 14 residues long. Germline V gene sequence: CDR1 MDHEN, CDR2 SYDVKM. The V and J ends lost 3 bases and 4 bases, in that order; junction bases with no gene match: 5. The DNA of the CDR3 is TGTGCCAGCAGTTTTCTGCCAGGGGGCACTGAAGCTTTCTTT. Protein product: CASSFLPGGTEAFF.

With regard to this clonotype: Possible read error: a much larger clone is one base away. The chain joins TRBV20-1 to TRBJ1-2; the D gene is possibly TRBD1 (5 bases). Germline lookup yields CDR1 DFQATT and CDR2 SNEGSKA (reference sequence). V dropped 7 bases and J dropped 3 bases, with 12 bases sitting between them. The CDR3 length is 12 residues. This CDR3 is CSVPTTDYGYTF. CDR3 in DNA: TGCAGTGTCCCAACGACAGACTATGGCTACACCTTC.

This clonotype occurred many times. J is TRBJ2-3 and V is TRBV5-6, with D tentatively TRBD1 or TRBD2 (5 bases each). Trimming pared 4 bases from V and 2 bases from J, leaving 14 bases between. This CDR3 region has 15 residues. CDR1 and CDR2 (germline): SGHDT, YYEEEE. The CDR3 is CASSQFTGLTDTQYF. In DNA form, the CDR3 reads TGTGCCAGCAGCCAATTTACAGGACTCACAGATACGCAGTATTTT.

The table lists this clonotype with many counts. V is TRBV27 and J is TRBJ2-7, with 7 positions matching TRBD1. From germline, CDR1 is MNHEY and CDR2 SMNVEV (reference sequence). This CDR3 has 16 residues. V shed 7 bases, J shed 4 bases, and the junction held 16 bases outside the gene matches. Written as DNA, the CDR3 is TGTGCCAGCACTCCCAGCTGGGTACAGGGGTGGTACGAGCAGTACTTC. Its protein is CASTPSWVQGWYEQYF.

The CDR3 sequence: CSGWGGDDNEQFF. DNA for the CDR3: TGCAGCGGATGGGGTGGGGACGACAATGAGCAGTTCTTC. The chain is built from TRBV29-1 and TRBJ2-1; either TRBD1 or TRBD2 may supply D (5 bases each). This CDR3 spans 13 amino acids. Germline V gene lookup returns CDR1 SQVTM and CDR2 ANQGSEA. Deletions cut 7 bases from V and 5 bases from J, with 15 bases between.

This clonotype has ten or more counts. This chain joins TRBV13 and TRBJ2-1, with D possibly being TRBD1 (6 bases). V was clipped by 4 bases and J by 10 bases, with 26 bases between them. The length of the CDR3 is 17 residues. CDR1 and CDR2 (germline): PRHDT, FYEKMQ (reference sequence). The CDR3 bases are TGTGCCAGCAGCTCCGGACAGATACTATCCCTTATTAAAGAGCAGTTCTTC. Translation gives CASSSGQILSLIKEQFF.

This chain links TRBV4-1 with TRBJ2-7; D unresolved. V gave up 2 bases and J gave up 2 bases, with 7 bases separating them. The germline V gene has CDR1 MGHRA and CDR2 YSYEKL. The CDR3 extends over 13 amino acids. This CDR3 reads CASSQLGTYEQYF. CDR3 DNA sequence: TGCGCCAGCAGCCAACTGGGAACCTACGAGCAGTACTTC.

In its sample, this clonotype was seen many times. The chain has TRBV27 and TRBJ2-5; perhaps TRBD1 as D (5 bases). The germline gives CDR1 MNHEY, CDR2 SMNVEV (reference sequence). This CDR3 has 16 residues. V was clipped by 2 bases and J by 5 bases, with 18 bases between them. The CDR3 nucleotides are TGTGCCAGCAGTTTAATGTCCAGTAGGGGTTGGGAGACCCAGTACTTC. Its translation is CASSLMSSRGWETQYF.

Many counts were recorded for this clonotype. The CDR3, as DNA: TGTGCCAGCAGCTTCGGGACGGTGGAGCAGTTCTTC. This translates into CASSFGTVEQFF. This chain connects TRBV7-9 to TRBJ2-1, with D tentatively TRBD1 or TRBD2 (5 bases each). This CDR3 has 12 residues. Trimming shortened V by 3 bases and J by 10 bases, and 10 bases separated the two germline ends. Germline V gene data show CDR1 as SEHNR and CDR2 as FQNEAQ (reference sequence). The full variable domain, completed using reference TRBV7-9 and TRBJ2-1, is DTGVSQNPRHKITKRGQNVTFRCDPISEHNRLYWYRQTLGQGPEFLTYFQNEAQLEKSRLLSDRFSAERPKGSFSTLEIQRTEQGDSAMYLCASSFGTVEQFFGPGTRLTVL.

At least ten counts were recorded for this clonotype. The genes are TRBV5-1 and TRBJ2-3, with a possible D match to TRBD2 (7 bases). The CDR3 loop spans 16 amino acids. The V end lost 5 bases, the J end lost 1 base, and 17 bases lay between the germline ends. Germline V gives CDR1 SGHRS, CDR2 YFSETQ. CDR3 sequence reads: CASSRRGGLGTDTQYF. The CDR3 DNA is TGCGCCAGCAGTCGGAGGGGGGGTCTTGGCACAGATACGCAGTATTTT.

The genes are TRBV2 and TRBJ2-1, with 8 bases aligning to TRBD2. The CDR3 spans 15 residues. Per the germline V gene, CDR1 is SNHLY and CDR2 is FYNNEI. V trimming: 3 bases; J trimming: 9 bases; junction bases outside the gene matches: 10. The DNA for the CDR3 is TGTGCCAGCAGTGATGAAGCGGGAGCTGAAAGTGAGCAGTTCTTC. This sequence encodes CASSDEAGAESEQFF.

This clonotype was observed at least ten times. The gene calls are TRBV7-2 and TRBJ2-7; 10 bases are shared with TRBD2. Unmatched junction bases numbered 7, after V lost 6 bases and J lost 2 bases. This CDR3 is 15 amino acids long. Per the germline V gene, CDR1 is SGHTA and CDR2 is FQGNSA. The CDR3 DNA reads TGTGCCAGCAGTTCGGGACTAGCGCGGGCCTACGAGCAGTACTTC. Amino acid sequence: CASSSGLARAYEQYF.

At least ten counts were recorded for this clonotype. The CDR3: CASSDPVQGATYGYTF. DNA for the CDR3: TGTGCCAGCAGTGACCCGGTACAGGGGGCAACCTATGGCTACACCTTC. The chain couples TRBV2 to TRBJ1-2, with 9 bases matching TRBD1. CDR1 is SNHLY, CDR2 FYNNEI, per germline. Losses at the gene ends were 3 bases for V and 4 bases for J; bases not matched to a gene: 9. The CDR3 loop spans 16 amino acids. Full variable domain (missing parts from reference TRBV2 and TRBJ1-2): EPEVTQTPSHQVTQMGQEVILRCVPISNHLYFYWYRQILGQKVEFLVSFYNNEISEKSEIFDDQFSVERPDGSNFTLKIRSTKLEDSAMYFCASSDPVQGATYGYTFGSGTRLTVV.

This clonotype showed up many times. J is TRBJ1-1 and V is TRBV25-1; no clear D gene. Trimming stripped 4 bases from V and 3 bases from J, with 3 bases between. Germline V gene data show CDR1 as MGHDK and CDR2 as SYGVNS. The CDR3 extends over 11 amino acids. CDR3 coding DNA: TGTGCCAGCAGTGGCTACACTGAAGCTTTCTTT. Translating gives CASSGYTEAFF. Supplemented by reference TRBV25-1 and TRBJ1-1, the full variable domain reads EADIYQTPRYLVIGTGKKITLECSQTMGHDKMYWYQQDPGMELHLIHYSYGVNSTEKGDLSSESTVSRIRTEHFPLTLESARPSHTSQYLCASSGYTEAFFGQGTRLTVV.

The chain carries TRBV7-8 and TRBJ2-2, with TRBD1 matching 7 bases. CDR1 is SGHVS, CDR2 FQNEAQ, per germline. CDR3 length: 16 residues. The junction had 12 bases not matched to a gene; V was cut back by 7 bases and J by 4 bases. Here the CDR3 reads CASTQSRGRGTGELFF. CDR3 nucleotide sequence: TGTGCCAGCACCCAATCGAGGGGGCGCGGCACCGGGGAGCTGTTTTTT.

This clonotype has just a few counts. Since a much larger clone is just one base distant, this may be a read error. The V gene is TRBV10-2, the J gene TRBJ2-7, with 10 bases lining up with TRBD2. Germline CDR1 WSHSY, CDR2 SAAADI. This CDR3 contains 14 residues. The CDR3 region has the DNA TGCGCCAGCAAGACGACTAGCGGGTCCTACGGGCAGTACTTC. This sequence encodes CASKTTSGSYGQYF.

The gene calls are TRBV4-1 and TRBJ1-1; D is unclear. Germline V lookup: CDR1 MGHRA, CDR2 YSYEKL. The CDR3 runs to 14 residues. Trimming shortened V by 4 bases and J by 2 bases, and 11 bases separated the two germline ends. CDR3 nucleotides: TGCGCCAGCAGCCTAGAAGGGAGTAACACTGAAGCTTTCTTT. It is translated as CASSLEGSNTEAFF.

The table lists this clonotype with a few counts. The rearrangement uses TRBV5-1 and TRBJ2-1; weak D call: TRBD2 (6 bases). Germline values: CDR1 SGHRS, CDR2 YFSETQ. Trimming left V 1 base short and J 6 bases short, with 11 bases between. CDR3 size: 14 residues. CDR3 in amino acids: CASSLLARGNEQFF. The CDR3, as DNA: TGCGCCAGCAGCTTGCTAGCGCGGGGCAATGAGCAGTTCTTC.

This clonotype was found many times. The rearrangement joins TRBV6-1 to TRBJ2-7, with D hard to call. This CDR3 is 14 amino acids long. V was pared by 3 bases and J by 2 bases, with 11 bases between. Germline values: CDR1 MNHNS, CDR2 SASEGT. In DNA, the CDR3 is TGTGCCAGCAGTGAGCCGGGCCCTACCTACGAGCAGTACTTC. Its protein is CASSEPGPTYEQYF.

This clonotype has ten or more counts. The V and J genes are TRBV28 and TRBJ1-1; possibly TRBD1 for D (5 bases). The CDR3 sequence is 13 residues long. Germline loops: CDR1 MDHEN, CDR2 SYDVKM. The V end was cut by 8 bases, the J end by 5 bases, with 15 bases between. The CDR3 nucleotides read TGTGCCAGCGAGGGGCAGGCTGGAACTGAAGCTTTCTTT. It is translated as CASEGQAGTEAFF.

This clonotype was seen at least ten times. The J gene is TRBJ2-7, the V gene TRBV5-1, with 12 bases matching TRBD2. Germline lookup yields CDR1 SGHRS and CDR2 YFSETQ. Trimming removed 4 bases from V and 2 bases from J; junction bases left unmatched: 7. There are 16 residues in the CDR3. CDR3 residues: CASSARLAGGAYEQYF. The CDR3 DNA reads as TGCGCCAGCAGCGCGCGTCTAGCGGGAGGGGCCTACGAGCAGTACTTC.

This clonotype was recorded many times. This chain joins TRBV7-3 and TRBJ2-2; no clear D. Looked up from germline, CDR1 is SGHTA and CDR2 is FQGTGA. The V end was cut by 5 bases, the J end by 1 base, with 11 bases between. The CDR3 covers 15 residues. The CDR3 sequence: CASSPRNQNTGELFF. The CDR3 nucleotides read TGTGCCAGCAGCCCCCGGAACCAGAACACCGGGGAGCTGTTTTTT.

This clonotype was counted ten times or more. The chain is built from TRBV7-9 and TRBJ2-5, with 10 nucleotides matching TRBD2. The CDR3 totals 14 residues. Germline assignment: CDR1 SEHNR and CDR2 FQNEAQ (reference sequence). J was trimmed by 3 bases and V by 6 bases; bases with no gene match: 4. CDR3 residues: CASRGLAIEETQYF. CDR3 in DNA: TGTGCCAGCAGGGGACTAGCGATTGAAGAGACCCAGTACTTC.

The chain couples TRBV5-6 to TRBJ2-1; D is possibly TRBD1 (6 bases). This CDR3 has 15 residues. Germline V lookup: CDR1 SGHDT, CDR2 YYEEEE. V lost 4 bases to trimming and J lost 5 bases, with 16 bases between them. CDR3 coding DNA: TGTGCCAGCAGCCAGCCCGGACAGTCCGACAATGAGCAGTTCTTC. This translates into CASSQPGQSDNEQFF.

This clonotype was counted between two and nine times. A much larger clone lies one base from this, so it may be a read error. The chain is built from TRBV28 and TRBJ1-2, with 9 bases that match TRBD1. The CDR3 contains 16 residues. Germline-derived CDR1 and CDR2 are MDHEN and SYDVKM. J lost 6 bases, V lost 6 bases, and 14 bases had no gene match. The CDR3 loop is CASSYAGQGLSHGYTF. CDR3 nucleotide sequence: TGTGCCAGCAGCTACGCGGGACAGGGATTAAGCCATGGCTACACCTTC.